This TCR beta chain was recovered during a study of shared clonotypes between healthy human individuals (dated by TCRdb to about 2020). Notes on the research overall: The cohort comprised a couple of women and a few men aged 18 to 49 years. Per donor, leukapheresis produced somewhere between about 0.8 and 9.5 billion PBMCs. To increase sequencing depth and limit assay-specific biases, different laboratories used diverse techniques to prepare libraries and sequence TCR repertoires. For each donor, three plates each were used for CD4 naive and CD4 memory, two plates were used for CD8 naive, and one plate was used for CD8 memory. To estimate repertoire size and how much clonotypes are shared between individuals, the study performed deep sequencing of blood TCR repertoires from roughly five healthy adults. What the study reported, not specific to this receptor: Clonotypes shared by all four sorted-subset donors showed higher generation probabilities than non-shared clonotypes. When a handful of donors were compared, the shared fraction of clonotypes was approximately 5% for naive CD4, less than 4% for naive CD8, more than 2% for memory CD4, and less than 0.5% for memory CD8. The small number of donors limited the genetic and exposure-history diversity represented. Pairwise subsampling led to the expectation that sequencing depth would affect the degree of clonotype sharing among donors. Even with the large sequencing depth, rarefaction of the sorted-subset datasets indicated that sequencing was incomplete. Sampling was limited to blood, and TCR repertoires in tissue likely differ from TCR repertoires in blood. Estimated clonotype richness was generally larger for naive than for memory subsets.

Using the deep immunoSEQ assay, multiplex PCR amplified TCR CDR3 regions from genomic DNA. Extracted genomic DNA from each cell subset was spread evenly across all wells of several immunoSEQ 96-well plates, with each plate serving as a replicate. For sorted subsets, approximately 190 ng genomic DNA, equal to tens of thousands of T cell genomes, was loaded into each replicate PCR. Purified libraries were measured with a Qubit 3.0 fluorometer, size-checked on a Bioanalyzer 2100, and measured again with the KAPA Library Quantification kit. A separate single-read 150-cycle Illumina NextSeq 550 flow cell was used to sequence each immunoSEQ 96-well plate. The original pipeline was this. Because the immunoSEQ output held only junctional sequences and lacked quality scores, the filtering could not match the filtering applied to full-length reads. Sequences were annotated with PyIR, a Python wrapper for IgBLAST v1.9, using IMGT germline references to assign V/J genes and CDR3. Reads with weak V/J assignments (E-value above 1e-6), missing CDR3, stop codons, out-of-frame junctions, or ambiguous translated residues were removed. V3J clonotypes were defined by identical inferred V gene, J gene, and CDR3 amino acid sequence. Percentage overlap between repertoires was calculated by dividing the number of shared unique clonotypes by the size of the smaller repertoire. Repertoire richness was assessed with RTK rarefaction, the Chao1 estimator, and Recon v2.1 estimates of unobserved clonotypes. Generation probabilities were computed with OLGA for all TCRbeta clonotypes obtained by the gDNA method from a handful of donors. This immuneACCESS table, as held by TCRdb, lists in-frame sequences with V and J called but not all clones. Of the missing ones, under half trace to an unresolved V gene in checked studies; the others have no known cause. Clonal size and the V and J genes are those of that table, whereas D and trimming came from the DNA. This sample is represented by more than 400,000 clones; approximately 95% of them were singletons. The top ten constitute around 0.066% of the sample.

The donors were healthy, HIV-negative adults with no recently reported acute infections or vaccinations. Every donor was a Caucasian adult living in Nashville, Tennessee, USA. CD4+ T cells were enriched through magnetic negative selection, after which naive cells were positively selected on CD45RA and the remaining negative fraction served as the memory subset. After blood collection by leukapheresis, PBMCs were isolated using Ficoll-Histopaque density gradient centrifugation and then cryopreserved in the vapor phase of liquid nitrogen. Purity and quantity of every magnetically sorted T cell population were checked by analytical flow cytometry. Genomic DNA was isolated from each sorted fraction and quantified by UV absorbance on a Nanodrop 2000c. The CDR1 and CDR2 encoded by the germline V gene (reference sequence) are SEHNR and FQNEAQ. Trimmed from V: 7 bases; trimmed from J: 3 bases; junction bases lacking a gene match: 10. From cysteine to phenylalanine, the CDR3 is 15 amino acids long. Just CDR3 DNA is preserved here, 45 bases in frame from base 1.

Remarks on this clone: Its antigen is unknown. It has no much larger one-base neighbor in the sample; base qualities were not kept.

This clonotype originated in a woman aged 25 to 45 in good health. The chain couples TRBV7-9 to TRBJ2-3; TRBD2 agrees with 7 junctional bases. Sequencing was performed on naive CD4+ T cells sorted from blood. The cell subset or site label on this specimen signifies: CD45RA+ positively selected. The CDR3 is CASNPFGGRTDTQYF. The bases are TGTGCCAGCAACCCCTTCGGCGGGAGAACAGATACGCAGTATTTT.